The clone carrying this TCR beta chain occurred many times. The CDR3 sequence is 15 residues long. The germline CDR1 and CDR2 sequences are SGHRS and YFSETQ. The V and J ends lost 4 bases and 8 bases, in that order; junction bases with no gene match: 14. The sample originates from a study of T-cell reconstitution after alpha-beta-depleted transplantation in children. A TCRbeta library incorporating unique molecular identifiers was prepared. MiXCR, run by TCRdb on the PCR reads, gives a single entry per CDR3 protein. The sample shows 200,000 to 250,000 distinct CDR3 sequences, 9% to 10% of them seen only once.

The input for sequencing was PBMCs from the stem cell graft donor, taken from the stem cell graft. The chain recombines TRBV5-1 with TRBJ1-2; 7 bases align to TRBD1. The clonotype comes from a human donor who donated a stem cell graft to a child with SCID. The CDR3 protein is CASSGRGQRDLGYTF. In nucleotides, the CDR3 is TGCGCCAGCAGCGGCCGGGGACAGAGGGATCTAGGCTACACCTTC.